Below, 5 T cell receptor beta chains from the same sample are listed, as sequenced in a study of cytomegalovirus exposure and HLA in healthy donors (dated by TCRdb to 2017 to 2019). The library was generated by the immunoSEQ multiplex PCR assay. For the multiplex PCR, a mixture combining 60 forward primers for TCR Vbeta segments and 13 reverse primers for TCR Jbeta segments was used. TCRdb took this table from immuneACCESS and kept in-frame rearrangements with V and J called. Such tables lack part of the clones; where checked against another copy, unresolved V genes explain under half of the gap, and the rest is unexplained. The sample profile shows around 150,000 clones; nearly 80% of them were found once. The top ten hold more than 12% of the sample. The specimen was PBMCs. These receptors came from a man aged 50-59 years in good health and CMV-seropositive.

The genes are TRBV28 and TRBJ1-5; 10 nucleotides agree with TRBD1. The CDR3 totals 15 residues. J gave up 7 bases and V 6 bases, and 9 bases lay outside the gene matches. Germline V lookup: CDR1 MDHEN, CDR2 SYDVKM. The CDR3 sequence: CASRGLTGGDQPQHF. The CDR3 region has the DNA TGTGCCAGCAGGGGCCTGACAGGGGGCGACCAGCCCCAGCATTTT.

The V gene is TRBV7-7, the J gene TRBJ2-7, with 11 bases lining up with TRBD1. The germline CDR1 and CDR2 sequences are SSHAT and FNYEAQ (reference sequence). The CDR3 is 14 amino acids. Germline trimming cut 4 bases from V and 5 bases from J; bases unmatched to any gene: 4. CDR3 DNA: TGTGCCAGCAGCTCCCGGGACAGGGGGAACGAGCAGTACTTC. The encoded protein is CASSSRDRGNEQYF.

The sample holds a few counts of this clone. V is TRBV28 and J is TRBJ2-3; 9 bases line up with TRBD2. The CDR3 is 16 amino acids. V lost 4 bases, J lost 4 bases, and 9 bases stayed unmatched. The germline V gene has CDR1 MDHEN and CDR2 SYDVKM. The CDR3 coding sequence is TGTGCCAGCAGTTCCCCCTCGACTAGCGGACCAGATACGCAGTATTTT. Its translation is CASSSPSTSGPDTQYF.

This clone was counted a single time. CDR3 coding DNA: TGTGCCAGCAGCGCCCAACCGGGATCGAACACTGAAGCTTTCTTT. Protein: CASSAQPGSNTEAFF. V usage is TRBV9 and J usage is TRBJ1-1; no clear D gene. Germline V lookup: CDR1 SGDLS, CDR2 YYNGEE. V was clipped by 3 bases and J by 1 base, with 13 bases between them. The CDR3 contains 15 residues.

CDR3 residues: CASRRGDWAETQYF. The CDR3 region has the DNA TGCGCCAGCAGGCGGGGGGATTGGGCAGAGACCCAGTACTTC. The chain is built from TRBV5-1 and TRBJ2-5; 8 nucleotides align to TRBD2. CDR3 length equals 14 residues. The germline V gene has CDR1 SGHRS and CDR2 YFSETQ. Trimming cost V 5 bases and J 4 bases; bases outside gene matches: 7.